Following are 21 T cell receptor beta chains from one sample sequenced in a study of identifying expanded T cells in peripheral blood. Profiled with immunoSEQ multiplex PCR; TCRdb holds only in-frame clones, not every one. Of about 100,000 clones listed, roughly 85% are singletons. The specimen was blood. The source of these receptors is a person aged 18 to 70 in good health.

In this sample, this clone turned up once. The chain's CDR3 is CATLGANYPYGYTF. The DNA of the CDR3 is TGTGCCACACTGGGGGCTAACTACCCCTATGGCTACACCTTC. This chain links TRBV28 with TRBJ1-2; maybe TRBD1 (6 bases). Trimming took 10 bases from V and 4 from J, leaving 19 bases between them. The CDR3 extends over 14 amino acids. The V gene's germline CDR1 is MDHEN and CDR2 SYDVKM.

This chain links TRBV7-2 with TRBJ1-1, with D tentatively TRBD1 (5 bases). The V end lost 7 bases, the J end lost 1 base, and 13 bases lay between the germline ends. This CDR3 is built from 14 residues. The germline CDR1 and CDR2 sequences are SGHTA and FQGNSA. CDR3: CASTETEANTEAFF. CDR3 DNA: TGTGCCAGCACCGAGACAGAAGCGAACACTGAAGCTTTCTTT.

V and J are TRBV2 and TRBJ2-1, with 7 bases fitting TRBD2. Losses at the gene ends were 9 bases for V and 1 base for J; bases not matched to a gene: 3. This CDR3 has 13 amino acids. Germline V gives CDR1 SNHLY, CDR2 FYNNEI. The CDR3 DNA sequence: TGTGCCAGTAGACTAGCTTCCTACAATGAGCAGTTCTTC. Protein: CASRLASYNEQFF.

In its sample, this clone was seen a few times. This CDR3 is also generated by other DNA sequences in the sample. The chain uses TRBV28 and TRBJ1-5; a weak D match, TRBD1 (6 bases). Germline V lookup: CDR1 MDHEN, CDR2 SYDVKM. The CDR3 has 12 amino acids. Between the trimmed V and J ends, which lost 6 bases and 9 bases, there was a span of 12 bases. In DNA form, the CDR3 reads TGTGCCAGCAGGTTGCAGGGGAGGCCCCAGCATTTT. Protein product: CASRLQGRPQHF.

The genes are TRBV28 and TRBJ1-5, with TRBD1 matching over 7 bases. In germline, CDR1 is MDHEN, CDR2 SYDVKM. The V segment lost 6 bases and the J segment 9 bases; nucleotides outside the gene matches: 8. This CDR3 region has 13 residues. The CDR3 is CASSRQGIPPQHF. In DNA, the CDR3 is TGTGCCAGCAGCCGACAGGGTATTCCGCCCCAGCATTTT.

The CDR3 region is CASSPIGTEAFF. Here the CDR3 DNA reads TGTGCCAGCAGCCCCATAGGAACTGAAGCTTTCTTT. The rearrangement uses TRBV28 and TRBJ1-1, with D hard to call. The CDR3 sequence is 12 residues long. The germline V and J ends were trimmed by 6 bases and 5 bases, with 10 bases remaining between them. Germline V lookup: CDR1 MDHEN, CDR2 SYDVKM.

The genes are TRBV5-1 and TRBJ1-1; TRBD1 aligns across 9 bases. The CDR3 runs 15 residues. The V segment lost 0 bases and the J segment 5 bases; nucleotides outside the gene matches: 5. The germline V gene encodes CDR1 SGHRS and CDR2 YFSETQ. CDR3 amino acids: CASSLGDRDLTEAFF. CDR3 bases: TGCGCCAGCAGCTTGGGGGACAGGGATCTTACTGAAGCTTTCTTT.

The CDR3 loop reads CASSSRDRVADTQYF. The CDR3 DNA reads TGTGCCAGCAGCTCCCGGGACAGGGTTGCAGATACGCAGTATTTT. V usage is TRBV11-1 and J usage is TRBJ2-3; TRBD1 matches at 9 bases. Germline CDR1 SGHAT, CDR2 FQDESV (reference sequence). Trimming at V came to 4 bases and at J to 4 bases, leaving 6 bases not matched to a gene. The CDR3 is made up of 15 amino acids.

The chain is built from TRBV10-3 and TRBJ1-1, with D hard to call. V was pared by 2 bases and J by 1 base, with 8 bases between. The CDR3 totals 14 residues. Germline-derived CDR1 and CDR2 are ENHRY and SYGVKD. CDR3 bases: TGTGCCATCAGTGAGGGAGAAAGGAACACTGAAGCTTTCTTT. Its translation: CAISEGERNTEAFF.

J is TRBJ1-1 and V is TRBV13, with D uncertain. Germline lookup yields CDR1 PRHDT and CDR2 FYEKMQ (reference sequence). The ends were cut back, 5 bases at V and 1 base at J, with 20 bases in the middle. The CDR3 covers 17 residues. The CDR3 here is CASSDGLRADKNTEAFF. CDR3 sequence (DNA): TGTGCCAGCAGCGATGGGTTGAGGGCAGACAAGAACACTGAAGCTTTCTTT.

The CDR3 DNA is TGTGCCAGCAGCGAGGGGGGGGGAACTGAAGCTTTCTTT. Its translation: CASSEGGGTEAFF. This chain joins TRBV6-6 and TRBJ1-1; D perhaps matches TRBD1 (6 bases). The length of the CDR3 is 13 residues. The ends were cut back, 6 bases at V and 5 bases at J, with 13 bases in the middle. Germline CDR1 MNHNY, CDR2 SVGAGI (reference sequence).

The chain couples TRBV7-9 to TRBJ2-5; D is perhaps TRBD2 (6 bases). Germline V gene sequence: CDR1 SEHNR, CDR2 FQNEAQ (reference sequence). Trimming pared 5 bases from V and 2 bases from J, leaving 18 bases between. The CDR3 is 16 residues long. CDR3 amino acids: CASSPRRGGVQETQYF. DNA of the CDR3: TGTGCCAGCAGCCCTAGGAGGGGTGGGGTTCAAGAGACCCAGTACTTC.

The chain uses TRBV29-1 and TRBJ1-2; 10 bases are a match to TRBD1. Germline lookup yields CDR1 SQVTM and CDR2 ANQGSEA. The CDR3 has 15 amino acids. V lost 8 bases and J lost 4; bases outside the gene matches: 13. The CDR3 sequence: CSIRDRGEYGYGYTF. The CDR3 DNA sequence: TGCAGCATCCGGGACAGGGGAGAGTACGGCTATGGCTACACCTTC.

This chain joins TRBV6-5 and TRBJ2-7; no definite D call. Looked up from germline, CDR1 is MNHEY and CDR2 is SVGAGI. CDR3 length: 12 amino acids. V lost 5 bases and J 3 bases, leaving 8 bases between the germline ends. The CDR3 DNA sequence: TGTGCCAGCAGTACCCCCTTCTACGAGCAGTACTTC. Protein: CASSTPFYEQYF.

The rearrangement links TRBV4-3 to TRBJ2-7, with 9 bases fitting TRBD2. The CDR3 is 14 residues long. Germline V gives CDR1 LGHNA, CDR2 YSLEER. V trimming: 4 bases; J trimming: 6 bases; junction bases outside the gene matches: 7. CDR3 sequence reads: CASSPRAGGPEQYF. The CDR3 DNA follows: TGCGCCAGCAGCCCCCGGGCGGGGGGGCCCGAGCAGTACTTC.

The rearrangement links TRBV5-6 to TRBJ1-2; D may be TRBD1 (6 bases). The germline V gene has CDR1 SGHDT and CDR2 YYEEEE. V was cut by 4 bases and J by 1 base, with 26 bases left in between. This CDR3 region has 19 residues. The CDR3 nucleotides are TGTGCCAGCAGCCCCTACCAAACTGTTGCAGGGGCTAATAACTATGGCTACACCTTC. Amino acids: CASSPYQTVAGANNYGYTF.

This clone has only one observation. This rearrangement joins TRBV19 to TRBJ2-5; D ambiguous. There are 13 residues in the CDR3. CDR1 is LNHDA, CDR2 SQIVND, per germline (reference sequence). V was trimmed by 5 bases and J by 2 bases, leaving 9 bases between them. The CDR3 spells CASSQQAQETQYF. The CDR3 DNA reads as TGTGCCAGTAGTCAGCAGGCACAAGAGACCCAGTACTTC.

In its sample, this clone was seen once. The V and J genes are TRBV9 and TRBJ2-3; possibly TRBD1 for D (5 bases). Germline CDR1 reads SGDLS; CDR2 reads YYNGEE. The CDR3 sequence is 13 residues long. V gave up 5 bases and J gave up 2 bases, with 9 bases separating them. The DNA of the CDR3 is TGTGCCAGCAGTTCCAGGGTCACAGATACGCAGTATTTT. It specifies CASSSRVTDTQYF.

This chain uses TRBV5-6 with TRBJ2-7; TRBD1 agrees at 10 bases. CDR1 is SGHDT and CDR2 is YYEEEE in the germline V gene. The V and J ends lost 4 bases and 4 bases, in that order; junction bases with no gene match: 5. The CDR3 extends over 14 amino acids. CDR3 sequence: CASSQGQGPYEQYF. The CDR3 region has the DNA TGTGCCAGCAGCCAGGGACAGGGGCCTTACGAGCAGTACTTC.

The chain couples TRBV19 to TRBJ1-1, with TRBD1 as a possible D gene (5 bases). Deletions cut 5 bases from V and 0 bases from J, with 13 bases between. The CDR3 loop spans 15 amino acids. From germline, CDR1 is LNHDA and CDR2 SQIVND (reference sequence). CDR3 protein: CASSLWGWMNTEAFF. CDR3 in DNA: TGTGCCAGTAGTCTGTGGGGGTGGATGAACACTGAAGCTTTCTTT.

In DNA, the CDR3 is TGTGCCAGCAGCACACCGGGACTAGAGACCCAGTACTTC. It is translated as CASSTPGLETQYF. The chain has TRBV7-9 and TRBJ2-5; weak D call: TRBD2 (6 bases). Germline V gives CDR1 SEHNR, CDR2 FQNEAQ (reference sequence). V gave up 5 bases and J gave up 4 bases, with 11 bases separating them. This CDR3 contains 13 residues. Supplemented by reference TRBV7-9 and TRBJ2-5, the full variable domain reads DTGVSQNPRHKITKRGQNVTFRCDPISEHNRLYWYRQTLGQGPEFLTYFQNEAQLEKSRLLSDRFSAERPKGSFSTLEIQRTEQGDSAMYLCASSTPGLETQYFGPGTRLLVL.